This record looks at one T cell receptor (beta chain) sequence and its context. The record originates from a study of CD8+ T cells in alopecia areata. Sequencing relied on a cDNA template that was reverse transcribed from extracted RNA. Some clones are missing from TCRdb's copy, which holds only in-frame ones; the method was immunoSEQ multiplex PCR. The table has fewer than 150,000 clones, under 40% seen once. This CDR3 has 16 residues. Germline-derived CDR1 and CDR2 are SGDLS and YYNGEE. V lost 2 bases and J 4 bases, leaving 17 bases between the germline ends. Material for sequencing was CD4+ T cells sorted from blood. The clonotype originates from a human donor with alopecia areata. This chain links TRBV9 with TRBJ2-3; either TRBD1 or TRBD2 may supply D (5 bases each). CDR3 residues: CASSVNVGTVADTQYF. The CDR3 DNA is TGTGCCAGCAGCGTCAACGTCGGGACCGTGGCAGATACGCAGTATTTT.